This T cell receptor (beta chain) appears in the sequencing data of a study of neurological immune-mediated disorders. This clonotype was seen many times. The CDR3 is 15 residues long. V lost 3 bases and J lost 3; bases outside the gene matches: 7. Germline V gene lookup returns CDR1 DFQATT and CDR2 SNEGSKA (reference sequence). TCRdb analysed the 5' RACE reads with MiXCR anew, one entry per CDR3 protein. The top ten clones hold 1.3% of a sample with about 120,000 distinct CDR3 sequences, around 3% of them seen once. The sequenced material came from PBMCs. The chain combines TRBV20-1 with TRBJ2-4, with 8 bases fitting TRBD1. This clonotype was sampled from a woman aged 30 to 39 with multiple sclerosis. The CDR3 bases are TGCAGTGCTAGTCTCCAGGGGGCCGACAAAAACATTCAGTACTTC. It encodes CSASLQGADKNIQYF.